This T cell receptor beta chain was captured by sequencing in a study of blood T cell repertoires in COVID-19 (TCRdb year 2020). Background on the whole study: The collaborator samples originated in the United States, Italy and Spain and spanned the acute and convalescent phases of COVID-19. Sample metadata almost always included a de-identified subject ID, COVID-19 status, age in years and sex. The repertoires were released in a freely available public database intended as a resource for research on the immune response to SARS-CoV-2. Where available, HLA class I and class II types were taken from metadata supplied by the sample provider and were not determined by assay-based typing. Deeply sampled blood TCRbeta repertoires from subjects exposed to, actively infected with, or recovered from COVID-19 were included in the dataset. Samples were obtained from the ongoing ImmuneRACE study (first 160 participants) and from 1,200 or so subjects provided by 6 global collaborators. The prospective study material was composed of cDNA or gDNA derived from T cells, B-cell-depleted T cells, or PBMCs. General study outcomes and caveats: The quantity of clinical and demographic metadata differed by source and by participant and was supplied without curation.

TCRbeta CDR3 regions were amplified from genomic DNA using the immunoSEQ Assay, a bias-controlled multiplex PCR. The source study handled its data this way. Nucleated cell counts per sample were estimated from amplification of reference gene primers within the assay. Sequence reads were collapsed and filtered to measure the absolute abundance of every unique TCRbeta CDR3 rearrangement. For each sample, productive Simpson clonality was calculated as the square root of Simpson's diversity index across productive rearrangements. The table was pulled from immuneACCESS by TCRdb, which kept in-frame rearrangements only. Such tables lose some clones; where checked, under half of the loss comes from unresolved V genes, and the rest has no known cause. D and trimming were read from the DNA, whereas the V and J calls and clone size are those reported in that table. The sample profile shows 190,000 or so clones; roughly 89% of them were found once. The ten biggest clones cover approximately 7% of the sample.

Worth noting for this clone: Its antigen specificity is not known. Base qualities are not recorded, but no much larger clone differs from it by a single base.

Collaborating institutions collected whole blood in K2EDTA tubes following their own protocols. For TCRbeta analysis, collaborator samples were shipped as frozen whole blood, as isolated PBMCs, or as DNA extracted from either sample type. The CDR3 sequence holds 15 residues, the cysteine and phenylalanine included. The CDR3 DNA has 45 bases and is translated from base 1. According to the germline V gene, CDR1 reads SGDLS and CDR2 reads YYNGEE. V was cut back by 0 bases and J by 2 bases, leaving a gap of 10 bases between them. The V and J segments used are TRBV9 and TRBJ2-3; TRBD1 could be the D gene, as 6 bases match. Material for sequencing was peripheral blood. The receptor's source is a man aged 40-49 years with acute or convalescent COVID-19. The DNA sequence is given as TGTGCCAGCAGCGTAGCAGGGGCCGACACAGATACGCAGTATTTT. Its amino acids are CASSVAGADTDTQYF.